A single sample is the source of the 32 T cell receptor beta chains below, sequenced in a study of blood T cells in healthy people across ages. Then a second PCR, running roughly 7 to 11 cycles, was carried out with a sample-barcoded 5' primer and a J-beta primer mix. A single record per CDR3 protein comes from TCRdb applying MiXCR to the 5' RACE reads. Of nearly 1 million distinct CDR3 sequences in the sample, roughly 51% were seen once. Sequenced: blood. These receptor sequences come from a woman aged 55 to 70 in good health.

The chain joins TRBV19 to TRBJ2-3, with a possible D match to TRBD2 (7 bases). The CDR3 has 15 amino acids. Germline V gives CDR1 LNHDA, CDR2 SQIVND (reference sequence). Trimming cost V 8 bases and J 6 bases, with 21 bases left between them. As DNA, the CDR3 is TGTGCCAGTTGGGGGGGCGGGAGTAACCCGGATACGCAGTATTTT. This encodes CASWGGGSNPDTQYF.

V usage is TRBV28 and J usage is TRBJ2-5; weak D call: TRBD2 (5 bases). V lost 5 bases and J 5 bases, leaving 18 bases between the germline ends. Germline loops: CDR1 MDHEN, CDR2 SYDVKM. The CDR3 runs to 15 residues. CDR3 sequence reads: CASSTLGRLRETQYF. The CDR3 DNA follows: TGTGCCAGCAGTACTTTAGGGCGACTACGGGAGACCCAGTACTTC.

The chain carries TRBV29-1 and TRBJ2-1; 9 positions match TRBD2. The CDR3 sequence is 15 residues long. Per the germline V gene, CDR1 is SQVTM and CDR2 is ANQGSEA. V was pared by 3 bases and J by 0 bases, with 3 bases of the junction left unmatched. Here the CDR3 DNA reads TGCAGCGTTGACGGCGGGGGGGTCTCCTACAATGAGCAGTTCTTC. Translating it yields CSVDGGGVSYNEQFF.

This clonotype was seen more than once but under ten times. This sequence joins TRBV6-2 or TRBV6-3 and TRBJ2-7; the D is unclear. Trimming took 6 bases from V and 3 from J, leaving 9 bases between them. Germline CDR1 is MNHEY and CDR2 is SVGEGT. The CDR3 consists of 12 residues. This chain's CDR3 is CASRKVGYEQYF. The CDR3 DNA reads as TGTGCCAGCAGAAAGGTCGGCTACGAGCAGTACTTC.

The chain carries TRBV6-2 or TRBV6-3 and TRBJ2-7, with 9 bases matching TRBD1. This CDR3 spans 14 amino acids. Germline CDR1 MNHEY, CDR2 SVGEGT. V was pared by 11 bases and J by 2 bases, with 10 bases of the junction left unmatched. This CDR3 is CASWKGTGPYEQYF. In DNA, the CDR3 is TGTGCCTCCTGGAAGGGGACAGGGCCCTACGAGCAGTACTTC.

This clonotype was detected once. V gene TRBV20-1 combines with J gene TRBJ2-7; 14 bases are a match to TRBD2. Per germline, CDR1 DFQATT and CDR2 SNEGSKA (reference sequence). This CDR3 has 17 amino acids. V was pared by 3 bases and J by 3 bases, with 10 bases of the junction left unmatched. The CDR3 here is CSASRGTSGSYYYEQYF. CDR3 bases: TGCAGTGCTAGTCGTGGGACTAGCGGGAGTTATTACTACGAGCAGTACTTC.

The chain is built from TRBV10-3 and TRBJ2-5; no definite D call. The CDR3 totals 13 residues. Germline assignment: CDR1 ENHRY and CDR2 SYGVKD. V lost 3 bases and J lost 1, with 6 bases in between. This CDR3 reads CAISEPSQETQYF. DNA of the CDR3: TGTGCCATCAGTGAACCCTCCCAAGAGACCCAGTACTTC.

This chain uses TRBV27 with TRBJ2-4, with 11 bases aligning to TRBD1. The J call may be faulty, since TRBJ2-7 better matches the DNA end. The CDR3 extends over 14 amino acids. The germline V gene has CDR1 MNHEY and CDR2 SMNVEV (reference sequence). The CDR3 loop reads CASKLGQGAYEQYF. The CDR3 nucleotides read TGTGCCAGCAAGCTGGGACAGGGGGCCTACGAGCAGTACTTC.

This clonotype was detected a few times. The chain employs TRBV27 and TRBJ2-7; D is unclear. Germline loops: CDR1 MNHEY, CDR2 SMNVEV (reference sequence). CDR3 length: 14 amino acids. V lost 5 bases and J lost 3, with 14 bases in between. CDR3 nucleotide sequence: TGTGCCAGCAGTCTGGTGCCCCAAATCTACGAGCAGTACTTC. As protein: CASSLVPQIYEQYF.

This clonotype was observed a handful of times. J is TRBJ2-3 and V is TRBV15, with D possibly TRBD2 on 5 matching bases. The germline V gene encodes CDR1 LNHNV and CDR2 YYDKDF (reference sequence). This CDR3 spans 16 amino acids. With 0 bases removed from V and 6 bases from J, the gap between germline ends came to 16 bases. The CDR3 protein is CATSRELGRPGDTQYF. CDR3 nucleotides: TGTGCCACCAGCAGAGAGTTGGGGAGACCGGGGGATACGCAGTATTTT.

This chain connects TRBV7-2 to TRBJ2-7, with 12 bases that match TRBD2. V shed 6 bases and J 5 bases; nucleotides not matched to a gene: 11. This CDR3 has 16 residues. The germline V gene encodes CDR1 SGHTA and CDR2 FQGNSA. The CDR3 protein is CASRGASGRAPHEQYF. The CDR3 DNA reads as TGTGCCAGCAGGGGAGCTAGCGGGAGGGCCCCTCACGAGCAGTACTTC.

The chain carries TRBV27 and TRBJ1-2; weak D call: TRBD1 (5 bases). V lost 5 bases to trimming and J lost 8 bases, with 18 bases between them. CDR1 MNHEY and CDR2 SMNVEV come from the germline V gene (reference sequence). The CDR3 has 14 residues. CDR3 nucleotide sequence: TGTGCCAGCAGTCCCCTCAGACAGCCGGGGGGCTACACCTTC. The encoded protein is CASSPLRQPGGYTF.

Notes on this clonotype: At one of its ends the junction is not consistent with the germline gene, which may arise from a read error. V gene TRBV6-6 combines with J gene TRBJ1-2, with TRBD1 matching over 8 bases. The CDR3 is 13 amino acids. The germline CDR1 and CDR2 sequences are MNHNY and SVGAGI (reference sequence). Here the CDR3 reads CANSGTGAYGYTF. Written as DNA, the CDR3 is TGTGCCAACAGTGGGACAGGAGCCTATGGCTACACCTTC.

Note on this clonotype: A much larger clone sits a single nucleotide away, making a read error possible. CDR3 nucleotide sequence: TGTGCCAGCAGCCGGGGACTAGCGGGACATAATGAGCAGTACTTC. It encodes CASSRGLAGHNEQYF. The chain links TRBV7-2 to TRBJ2-1; 13 bases line up with TRBD2. With the DNA end fitting TRBJ2-7 better, the J assignment may be wrong. The CDR3 is made up of 15 amino acids. Germline CDR1 reads SGHTA; CDR2 reads FQGNSA.

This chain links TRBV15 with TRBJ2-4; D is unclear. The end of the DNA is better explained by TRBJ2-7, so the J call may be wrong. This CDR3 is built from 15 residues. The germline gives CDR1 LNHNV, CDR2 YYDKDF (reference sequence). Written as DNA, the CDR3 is TGTGCCACCAGCAGAGCCGCTACGATTGCCTACGAGCAGTACTTC. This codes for CATSRAATIAYEQYF.

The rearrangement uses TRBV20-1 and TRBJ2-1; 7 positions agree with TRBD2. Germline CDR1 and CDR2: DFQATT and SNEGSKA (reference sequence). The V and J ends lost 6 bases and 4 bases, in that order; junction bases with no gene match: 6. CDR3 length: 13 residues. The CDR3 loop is CSASGTIYNEQFF. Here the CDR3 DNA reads TGCAGTGCCTCCGGGACTATTTACAATGAGCAGTTCTTC.

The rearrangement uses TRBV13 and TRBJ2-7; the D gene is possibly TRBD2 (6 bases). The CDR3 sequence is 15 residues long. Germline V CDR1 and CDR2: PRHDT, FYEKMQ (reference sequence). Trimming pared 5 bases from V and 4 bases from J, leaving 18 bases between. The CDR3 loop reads CASSPVGSGIYEQYF. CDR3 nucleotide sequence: TGTGCCAGCAGCCCAGTCGGTAGCGGAATATACGAGCAGTACTTC.

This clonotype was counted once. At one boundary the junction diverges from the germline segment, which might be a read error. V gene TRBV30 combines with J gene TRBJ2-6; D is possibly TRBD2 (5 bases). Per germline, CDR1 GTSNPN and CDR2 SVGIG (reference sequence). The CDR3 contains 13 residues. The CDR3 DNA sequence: TGTGCCAGGAGGACCCCTGGAGCCAACGTCCTGACTTTC. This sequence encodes CARRTPGANVLTF.

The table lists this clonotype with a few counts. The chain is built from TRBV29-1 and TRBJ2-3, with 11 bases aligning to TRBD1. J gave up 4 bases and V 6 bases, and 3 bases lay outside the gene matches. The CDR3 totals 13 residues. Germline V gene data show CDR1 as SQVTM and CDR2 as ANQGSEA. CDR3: CSVRTGGSDTQYF. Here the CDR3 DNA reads TGCAGCGTCAGGACAGGGGGCTCAGATACGCAGTATTTT.

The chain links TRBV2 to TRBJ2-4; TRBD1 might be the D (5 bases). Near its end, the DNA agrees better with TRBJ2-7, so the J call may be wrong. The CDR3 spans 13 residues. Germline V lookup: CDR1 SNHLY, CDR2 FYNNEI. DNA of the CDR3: TGTGCCAGCCGGAAGGACACCAGCTACGAGCAGTACTTC. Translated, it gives CASRKDTSYEQYF.

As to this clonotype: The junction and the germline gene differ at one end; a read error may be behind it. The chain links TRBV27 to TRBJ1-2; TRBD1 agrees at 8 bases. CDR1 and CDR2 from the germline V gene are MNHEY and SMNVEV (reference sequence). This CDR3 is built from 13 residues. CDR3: CASSSRQGLGNTF. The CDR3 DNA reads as TGTGCCAGCAGTTCCCGACAGGGGCTTGGCAACACCTTC.

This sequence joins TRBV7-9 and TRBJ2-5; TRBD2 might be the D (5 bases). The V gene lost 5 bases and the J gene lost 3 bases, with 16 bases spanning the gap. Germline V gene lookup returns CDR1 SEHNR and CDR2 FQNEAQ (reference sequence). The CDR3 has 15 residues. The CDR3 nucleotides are TGTGCCAGCAGCCTCCCCGGACTGAATAAAGAGACCCAGTACTTC. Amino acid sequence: CASSLPGLNKETQYF.

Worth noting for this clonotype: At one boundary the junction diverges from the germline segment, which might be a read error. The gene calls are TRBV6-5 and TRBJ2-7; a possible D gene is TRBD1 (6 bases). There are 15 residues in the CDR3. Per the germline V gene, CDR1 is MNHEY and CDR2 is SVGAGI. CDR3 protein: CASSYSDSNSYEQCF. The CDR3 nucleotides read TGTGCCAGCAGTTACTCGGACAGTAACTCCTACGAGCAGTGCTTC.

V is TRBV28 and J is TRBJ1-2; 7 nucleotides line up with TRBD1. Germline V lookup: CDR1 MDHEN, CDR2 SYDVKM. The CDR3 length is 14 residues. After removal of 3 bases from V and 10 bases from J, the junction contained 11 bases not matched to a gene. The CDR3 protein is CASSFLQGIPSYTF. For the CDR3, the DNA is TGTGCCAGCAGTTTCTTACAGGGGATCCCGTCCTACACCTTC.

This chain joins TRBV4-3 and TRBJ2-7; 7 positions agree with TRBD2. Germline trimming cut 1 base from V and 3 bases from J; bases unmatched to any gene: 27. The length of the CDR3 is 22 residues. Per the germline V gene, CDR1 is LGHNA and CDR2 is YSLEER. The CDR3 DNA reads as TGCGCCAGCAGCCAAGTCGACCCATGGGCTAGCGGTCCCAAGGTCCCCCTCTACGAGCAGTACTTC. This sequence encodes CASSQVDPWASGPKVPLYEQYF.

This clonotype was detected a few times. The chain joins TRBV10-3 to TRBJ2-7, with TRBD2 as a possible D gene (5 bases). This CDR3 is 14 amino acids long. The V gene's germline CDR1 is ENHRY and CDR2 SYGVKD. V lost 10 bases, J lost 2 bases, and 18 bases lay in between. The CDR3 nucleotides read TGTGCCACCGCAGTCCCGGGCGGGCCCTACGAGCAGTACTTC. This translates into CATAVPGGPYEQYF.

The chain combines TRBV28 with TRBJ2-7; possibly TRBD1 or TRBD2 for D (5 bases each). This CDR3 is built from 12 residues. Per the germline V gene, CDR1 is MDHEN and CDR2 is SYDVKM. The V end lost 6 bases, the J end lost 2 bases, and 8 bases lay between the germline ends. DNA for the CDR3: TGTGCCAGCAGCGGGGCCCCCTACGAGCAGTACTTC. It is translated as CASSGAPYEQYF.

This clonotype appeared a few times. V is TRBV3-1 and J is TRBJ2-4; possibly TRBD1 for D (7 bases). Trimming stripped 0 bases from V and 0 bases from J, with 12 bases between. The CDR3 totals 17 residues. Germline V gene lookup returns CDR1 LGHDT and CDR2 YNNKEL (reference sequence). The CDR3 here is CASSQDSRGEAKNIQYF. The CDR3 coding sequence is TGTGCCAGCAGCCAAGATTCCAGGGGGGAAGCCAAAAACATTCAGTACTTC.

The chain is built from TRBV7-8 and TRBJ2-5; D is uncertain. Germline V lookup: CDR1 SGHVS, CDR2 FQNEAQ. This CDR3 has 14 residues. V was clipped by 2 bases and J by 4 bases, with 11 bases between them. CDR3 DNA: TGTGCCAGCAGCTTACGAGTTAGTCTAGAGACCCAGTACTTC. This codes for CASSLRVSLETQYF.

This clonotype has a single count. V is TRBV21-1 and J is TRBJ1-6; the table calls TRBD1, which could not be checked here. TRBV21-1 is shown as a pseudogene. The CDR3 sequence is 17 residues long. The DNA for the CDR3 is TGTGCCAGCAGCACCCAAGACCGGGTTGACTATAATTCACCCCTCCACTTT. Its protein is CASSTQDRVDYNSPLHF.

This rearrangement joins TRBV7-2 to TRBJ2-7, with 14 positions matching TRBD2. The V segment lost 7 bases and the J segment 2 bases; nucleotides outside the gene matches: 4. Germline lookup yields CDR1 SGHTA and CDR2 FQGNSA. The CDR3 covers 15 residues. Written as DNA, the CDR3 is TGTGCCAGCATCGGGACTAGCGGGAGAACCTACGAGCAGTACTTC. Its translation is CASIGTSGRTYEQYF.

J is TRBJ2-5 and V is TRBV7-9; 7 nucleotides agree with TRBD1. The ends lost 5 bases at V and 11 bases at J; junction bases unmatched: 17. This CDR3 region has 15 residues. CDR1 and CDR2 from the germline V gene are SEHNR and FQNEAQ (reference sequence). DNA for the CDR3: TGTGCCAGCAGCCCTCAGGACAGGACGGTCACTGAGCAGTACTTC. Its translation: CASSPQDRTVTEQYF.